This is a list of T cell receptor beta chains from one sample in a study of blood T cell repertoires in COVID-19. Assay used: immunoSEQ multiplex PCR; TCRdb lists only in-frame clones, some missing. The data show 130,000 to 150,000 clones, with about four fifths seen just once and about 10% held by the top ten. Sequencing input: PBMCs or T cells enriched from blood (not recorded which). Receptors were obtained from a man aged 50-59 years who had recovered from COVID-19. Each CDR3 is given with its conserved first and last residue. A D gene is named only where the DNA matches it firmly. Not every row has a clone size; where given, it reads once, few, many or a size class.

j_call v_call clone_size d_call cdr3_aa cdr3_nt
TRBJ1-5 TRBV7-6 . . CASSLGAGFSQPQHF TGTGCCAGCAGCCTAGGGGCGGGCTTCTCCCAGCCCCAGCATTTT
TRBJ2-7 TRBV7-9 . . CASSRGSSSYEQYF TGTGCCAGCAGCAGGGGAAGTAGTTCCTACGAGCAGTACTTC
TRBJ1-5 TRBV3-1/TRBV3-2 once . CASSPDRIFYQPQHF TGTGCCAGCAGCCCTGACAGGATCTTCTATCAGCCCCAGCATTTT
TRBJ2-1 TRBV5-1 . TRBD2 CASSQRDYVDEQFF TGCGCCAGCAGCCAGCGGGACTACGTGGATGAGCAGTTCTTC
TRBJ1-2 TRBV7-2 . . CASSTRTDLTINGYTF TGTGCCAGCAGCACTCGGACAGACCTCACTATCAATGGCTACACCTTC
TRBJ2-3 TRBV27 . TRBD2 CASSSWTSGESDTQYF TGTGCCAGCAGTTCTTGGACTAGCGGGGAGTCAGATACGCAGTATTTT
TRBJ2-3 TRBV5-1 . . CASSAATTDTQYF TGCGCCAGCAGCGCCGCTACCACAGATACGCAGTATTTT
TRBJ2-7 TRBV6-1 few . CASSEGADTYEQYF TGTGCCAGCAGTGAAGGAGCCGATACCTACGAGCAGTACTTC
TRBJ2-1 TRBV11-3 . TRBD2 CASSLVLAGEQFF TGTGCCAGCAGCTTAGTACTAGCGGGCGAGCAGTTCTTC
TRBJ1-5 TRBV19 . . CASRPEVRDRSQPQHF TGTGCCAGTAGACCGGAGGTGAGGGATCGGAGTCAGCCCCAGCATTTT
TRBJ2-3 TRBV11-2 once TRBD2 CASSSPRTSGGASDTQYF TGTGCCAGCAGCTCCCCCCGGACTAGCGGGGGGGCATCAGATACGCAGTATTTT
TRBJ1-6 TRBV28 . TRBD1 CASRGTAYNSPLHF TGTGCCAGCAGAGGGACAGCCTATAATTCACCCCTCCACTTT